These T cell receptor beta chains were read from a single sample in a study of T cells in localized non-small cell lung cancer. Measured with immunoSEQ multiplex PCR; TCRdb has only the in-frame clones, and not every one. The sample lists about 23,000 clones; around nine tenths were seen once. The sequencing here drew on peripheral blood, taken before any cancer treatment. These receptors were taken from a male donor at least 60 years old with stage I lung adenocarcinoma. Each CDR3 is given with its conserved first and last residue. A D gene is named only where the DNA matches it firmly. Some rows mark clone size as missing; the rest say once, few, many or name a class of expanded clone.

clone_size,j_call,d_call,v_call,cdr3_aa,cdr3_nt
few,TRBJ1-2,NA,TRBV15,CATSREAARGGYTF,TGTGCCACCAGCAGAGAGGCCGCCCGGGGTGGCTACACCTTC
once,TRBJ2-5,TRBD1,TRBV11-3,CASSVGTGGVETQYF,TGTGCCAGCAGCGTCGGGACAGGGGGGGTGGAGACCCAGTACTTC
NA,TRBJ2-3,TRBD2,TRBV7-2,CASSPRLAGSTDTQYF,TGTGCCAGCAGCCCTCGACTAGCGGGAAGCACAGATACGCAGTATTTT
NA,TRBJ1-2,NA,TRBV5-6,CASSLAGAGRTNYGYTF,TGTGCCAGCAGCTTGGCGGGGGCAGGGAGGACTAACTATGGCTACACCTTC
NA,TRBJ2-3,NA,TRBV7-7,CASSLSKQGTDTQYF,TGTGCCAGCAGCCTCAGCAAGCAGGGCACAGATACGCAGTATTTT
NA,TRBJ2-1,NA,TRBV18,CASSRQGIYNEQFF,TGTGCCAGCTCACGACAAGGAATCTACAATGAGCAGTTCTTC
once,TRBJ2-3,TRBD1,TRBV5-1,CASSRRTGLRPTDTQYF,TGCGCCAGCAGCAGAAGGACAGGTCTCAGGCCCACAGATACGCAGTATTTT
NA,TRBJ1-2,NA,TRBV18,CASSEAGDGYTF,TGTGCCAGCTCGGAAGCAGGGGATGGCTACACCTTC
NA,TRBJ2-3,TRBD2,TRBV28,CASSLASSRGGRAYTQYF,TGTGCCAGCAGCCTAGCTTCCTCGCGGGGCGGGAGGGCTTATACGCAGTATTTT
once,TRBJ2-2,TRBD1,TRBV15,CATSRGRTGNTGELFF,TGTGCCACCAGCAGGGGGCGGACAGGGAACACCGGGGAGCTGTTTTTT
NA,TRBJ2-7,TRBD1,TRBV4-3,CASSHSATGEYEQYF,TGCGCCAGCAGCCATTCCGCGACAGGGGAATACGAGCAGTACTTC
NA,TRBJ1-4,TRBD1,TRBV28,CASSVRDRVWVEKLFF,TGTGCCAGCAGTGTCCGGGACAGGGTTTGGGTTGAAAAACTGTTTTTT
NA,TRBJ1-5,TRBD1,TRBV10-3,CAISEFTGQGGFAPQHF,TGTGCCATCAGTGAGTTTACGGGACAGGGTGGTTTTGCGCCCCAGCATTTT
NA,TRBJ2-7,NA,TRBV19,CASSLSVGRAYEQYF,TGTGCCAGTAGTCTCTCCGTAGGTCGGGCCTACGAGCAGTACTTC
NA,TRBJ2-5,TRBD1,TRBV6-6,CASSYTTGGRETQYF,TGTGCCAGCAGTTACACAACAGGGGGCCGGGAGACCCAGTACTTC
NA,TRBJ1-1,TRBD1,TRBV12-5,CASAPGTGQETFF,TGTGCTAGTGCCCCGGGGACGGGACAGGAAACTTTCTTT
NA,TRBJ1-2,NA,TRBV18,CASSPDTSAHGYTF,TGTGCCAGCTCACCAGACACGTCGGCCCATGGCTACACCTTC
NA,TRBJ2-7,TRBD2,TRBV7-9,CASSLAGDVYEQYF,TGTGCCAGCAGTTTAGCGGGAGATGTCTACGAGCAGTACTTC
NA,TRBJ2-3,NA,TRBV6-4,CASGGIGSGTDTQYF,TGTGCCAGCGGGGGAATCGGGAGTGGCACAGATACGCAGTATTTT
once,TRBJ1-3,TRBD1,TRBV4-2,CASSQGTGDSGNTIYF,TGTGCCAGCAGCCAAGGGACAGGAGACTCTGGAAACACCATATATTTT
once,TRBJ1-6,NA,TRBV30,CAWSVQGRNSPLHF,TGTGCCTGGAGTGTACAGGGACGCAATTCACCCCTCCACTTT
NA,TRBJ1-1,NA,TRBV5-4,CASSLGGTSNTEAFF,TGTGCCAGCAGCTTGGGAGGCACCTCGAACACTGAAGCTTTCTTT
NA,TRBJ2-7,NA,TRBV11-2,CASSLGDYEQYF,TGTGCCAGCAGCTTAGGGGACTACGAGCAGTACTTC
NA,TRBJ1-5,NA,TRBV28,CASSRTVFSQPQHF,TGTGCCAGCAGTCGGACAGTTTTTTCTCAGCCCCAGCATTTT
NA,TRBJ2-3,NA,TRBV7-6,CASSLATGQNTQYF,TGTGCCAGCAGCCTGGCCACAGGACAAAATACGCAGTATTTT
NA,TRBJ1-1,NA,TRBV6-5,CASSSLGFTEAFF,TGTGCCAGCAGTTCCTTGGGGTTCACTGAAGCTTTCTTT
NA,TRBJ1-5,NA,TRBV19,CASSIQGRQPQHF,TGTGCCAGTAGTATCCAGGGAAGGCAGCCCCAGCATTTT
NA,TRBJ1-6,NA,TRBV21-1,CASSIRQAHFLWSPLHF,TGTGCCAGCAGCATCCGACAGGCCCATTTCTTGTGGTCACCCCTCCACTTT
few,TRBJ2-7,NA,TRBV6-5,CASSTTGTAYEQYF,TGTGCCAGCAGCACTACCGGGACCGCTTACGAGCAGTACTTC
NA,TRBJ1-2,TRBD1,TRBV29-1,CSVDPGQYGYTF,TGCAGCGTTGACCCGGGACAGTATGGCTACACCTTC